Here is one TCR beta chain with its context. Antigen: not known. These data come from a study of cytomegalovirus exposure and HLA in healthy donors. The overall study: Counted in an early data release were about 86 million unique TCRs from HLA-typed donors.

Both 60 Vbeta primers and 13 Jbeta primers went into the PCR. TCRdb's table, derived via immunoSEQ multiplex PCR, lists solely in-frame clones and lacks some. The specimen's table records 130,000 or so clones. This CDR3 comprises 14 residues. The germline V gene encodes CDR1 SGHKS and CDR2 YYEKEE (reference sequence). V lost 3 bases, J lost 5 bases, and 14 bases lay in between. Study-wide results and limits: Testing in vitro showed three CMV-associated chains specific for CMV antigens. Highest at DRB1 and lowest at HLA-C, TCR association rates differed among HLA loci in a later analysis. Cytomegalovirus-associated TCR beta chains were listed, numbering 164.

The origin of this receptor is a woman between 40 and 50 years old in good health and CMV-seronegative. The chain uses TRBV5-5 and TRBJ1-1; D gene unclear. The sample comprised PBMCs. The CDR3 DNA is TGTGCCAGCAGCTCCCAGCGACTTGGAACTGAAGCTTTCTTT. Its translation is CASSSQRLGTEAFF.